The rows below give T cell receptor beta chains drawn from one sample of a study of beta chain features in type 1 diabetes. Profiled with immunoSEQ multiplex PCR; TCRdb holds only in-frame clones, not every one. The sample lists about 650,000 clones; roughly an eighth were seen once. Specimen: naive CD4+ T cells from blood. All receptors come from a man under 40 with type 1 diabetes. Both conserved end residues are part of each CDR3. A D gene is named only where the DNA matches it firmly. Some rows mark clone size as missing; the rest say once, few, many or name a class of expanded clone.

DNA: TGTGCCAGCAAGGGAGACCCCACAACTAATGAAAAACTGTTTTTT; CDR3: CASKGDPTTNEKLFF; size: .; D: .; V: TRBV6-6; J: TRBJ1-4
DNA: TGTGCCAGCAGCTTTCAAGAGGAGCAGTTCTTC; CDR3: CASSFQEEQFF; size: few; D: .; V: TRBV5-4; J: TRBJ2-1
DNA: TGTGCCAGCATCGCAGGGAAGGGGGTATACAATGAGCAGTTCTTC; CDR3: CASIAGKGVYNEQFF; size: .; D: .; V: TRBV6-6; J: TRBJ2-1
DNA: TGCAGCGTCAAGCGCGGCACAGATACGCAGTATTTT; CDR3: CSVKRGTDTQYF; size: .; D: .; V: TRBV29-1; J: TRBJ2-3
DNA: TGTGCCAGCAGAGGTCGTAGCTCTGGAAACACCATATATTTT; CDR3: CASRGRSSGNTIYF; size: .; D: .; V: TRBV28; J: TRBJ1-3
DNA: TGTGCCATCAGTGTAGGCGCTAGCGGGGCGTCCTACGAGCAGTACTTC; CDR3: CAISVGASGASYEQYF; size: .; D: TRBD2; V: TRBV10-3; J: TRBJ2-7
DNA: TGCGCCAGCAGCCAAGAAGCAGCTTTCTACGAGCAGTACTTC; CDR3: CASSQEAAFYEQYF; size: .; D: .; V: TRBV4-3; J: TRBJ2-7
DNA: TGTGCCAGCAGCGGAGAGACCCAGTACTTC; CDR3: CASSGETQYF; size: many; D: .; V: TRBV14; J: TRBJ2-5
DNA: TGTGCCAGTGCACAGTTATTCGCCGGGGAGCTGTTTTTT; CDR3: CASAQLFAGELFF; size: few; D: .; V: TRBV19; J: TRBJ2-2
DNA: TGTGCTAGTGGTTTGGCGCCACCCACCCCCTATGGCTACACCTTC; CDR3: CASGLAPPTPYGYTF; size: .; D: .; V: TRBV12-5; J: TRBJ1-2
DNA: TGTGCCAGCAGCTATCCGACAGGGGACACCTACGAGCAGTACTTC; CDR3: CASSYPTGDTYEQYF; size: few; D: .; V: TRBV21-1; J: TRBJ2-7